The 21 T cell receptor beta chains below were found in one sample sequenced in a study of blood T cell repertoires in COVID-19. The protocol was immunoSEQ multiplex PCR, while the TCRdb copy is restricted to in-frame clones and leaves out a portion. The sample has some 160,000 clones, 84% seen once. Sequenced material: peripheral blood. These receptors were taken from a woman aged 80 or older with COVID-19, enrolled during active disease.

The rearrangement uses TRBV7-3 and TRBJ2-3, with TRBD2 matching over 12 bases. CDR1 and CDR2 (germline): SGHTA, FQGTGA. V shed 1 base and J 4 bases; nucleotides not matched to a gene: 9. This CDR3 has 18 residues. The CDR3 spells CASSLNPSGGAGSDTQYF. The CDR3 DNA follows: TGTGCCAGCAGCTTAAATCCTAGCGGGGGGGCCGGTTCAGATACGCAGTATTTT. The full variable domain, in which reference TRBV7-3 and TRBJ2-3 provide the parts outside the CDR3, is GAGVSQTPSNKVTEKGKYVELRCDPISGHTALYWYRQSLGQGPEFLIYFQGTGAADDSGLPNDRFFAVRPEGSVSTLKIQRTERGDSAVYLCASSLNPSGGAGSDTQYFGPGTRLTVL.

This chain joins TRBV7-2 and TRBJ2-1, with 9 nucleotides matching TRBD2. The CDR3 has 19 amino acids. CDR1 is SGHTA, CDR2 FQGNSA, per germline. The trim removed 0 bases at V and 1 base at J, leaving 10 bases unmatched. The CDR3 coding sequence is TGTGCCAGCAGCTTAGCGCGGGCTAGCGGGGCGCCTTCCTACAATGAGCAGTTCTTC. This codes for CASSLARASGAPSYNEQFF. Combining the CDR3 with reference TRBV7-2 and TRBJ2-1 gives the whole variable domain GAGVSQSPSNKVTEKGKDVELRCDPISGHTALYWYRQSLGQGLEFLIYFQGNSAPDKSGLPSDRFSAERTGGSVSTLTIQRTQQEDSAVYLCASSLARASGAPSYNEQFFGPGTRLTVL.

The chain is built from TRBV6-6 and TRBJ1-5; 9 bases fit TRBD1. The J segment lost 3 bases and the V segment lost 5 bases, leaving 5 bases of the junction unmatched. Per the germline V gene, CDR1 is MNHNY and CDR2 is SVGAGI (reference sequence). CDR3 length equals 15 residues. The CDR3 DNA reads TGTGCCAGCAGTCGCCGGGACAGGGTCAATCAGCCCCAGCATTTT. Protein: CASSRRDRVNQPQHF.

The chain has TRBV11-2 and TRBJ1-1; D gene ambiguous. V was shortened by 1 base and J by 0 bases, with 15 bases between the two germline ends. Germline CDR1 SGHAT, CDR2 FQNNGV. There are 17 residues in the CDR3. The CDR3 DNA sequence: TGTGCCAGCAGCTTAGCGCGGGGTGTAGTCATGAACACTGAAGCTTTCTTT. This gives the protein CASSLARGVVMNTEAFF.

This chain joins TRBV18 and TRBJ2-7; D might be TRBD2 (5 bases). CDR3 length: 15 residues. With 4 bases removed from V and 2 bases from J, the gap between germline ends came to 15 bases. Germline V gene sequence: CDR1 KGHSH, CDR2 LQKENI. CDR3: CASSRSGVPTYEQYF. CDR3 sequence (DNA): TGTGCCAGCTCACGCTCCGGGGTCCCAACCTACGAGCAGTACTTC.

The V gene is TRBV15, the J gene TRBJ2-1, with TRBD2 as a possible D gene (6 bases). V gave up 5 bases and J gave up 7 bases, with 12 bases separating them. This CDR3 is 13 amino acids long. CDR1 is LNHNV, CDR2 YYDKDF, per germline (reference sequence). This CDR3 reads CATSDPSGNEQFF. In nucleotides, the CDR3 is TGTGCCACCAGCGACCCAAGCGGGAATGAGCAGTTCTTC.

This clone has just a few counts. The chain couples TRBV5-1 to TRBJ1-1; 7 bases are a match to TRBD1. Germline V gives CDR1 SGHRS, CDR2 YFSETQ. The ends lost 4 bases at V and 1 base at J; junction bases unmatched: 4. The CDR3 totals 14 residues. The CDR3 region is CASSQRQGNTEAFF. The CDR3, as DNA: TGCGCCAGCAGCCAGAGACAGGGGAACACTGAAGCTTTCTTT. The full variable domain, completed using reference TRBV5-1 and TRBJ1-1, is KAGVTQTPRYLIKTRGQQVTLSCSPISGHRSVSWYQQTPGQGLQFLFEYFSETQRNKGNFPGRFSGRQFSNSRSEMNVSTLELGDSALYLCASSQRQGNTEAFFGQGTRLTVV.

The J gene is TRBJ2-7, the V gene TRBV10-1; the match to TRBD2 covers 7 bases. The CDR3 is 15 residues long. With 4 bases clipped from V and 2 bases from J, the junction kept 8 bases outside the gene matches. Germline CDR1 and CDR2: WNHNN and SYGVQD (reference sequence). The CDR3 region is CASSAGGTEAYEQYF. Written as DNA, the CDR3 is TGCGCCAGCAGTGCGGGGGGAACCGAGGCCTACGAGCAGTACTTC.

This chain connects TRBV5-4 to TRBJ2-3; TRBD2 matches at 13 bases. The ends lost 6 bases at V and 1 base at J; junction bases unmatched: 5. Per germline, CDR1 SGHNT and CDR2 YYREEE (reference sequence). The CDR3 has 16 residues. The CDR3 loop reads CASTRGLAGGTDTQYF. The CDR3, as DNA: TGTGCCAGCACTCGCGGACTAGCGGGGGGCACAGATACGCAGTATTTT.

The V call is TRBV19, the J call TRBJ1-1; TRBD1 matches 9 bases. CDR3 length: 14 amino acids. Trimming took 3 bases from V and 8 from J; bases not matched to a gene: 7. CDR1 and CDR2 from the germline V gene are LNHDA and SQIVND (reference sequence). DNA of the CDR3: TGTGCCAGTAGTATTGGGACAGGGACAACAGAAGCTTTCTTT. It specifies CASSIGTGTTEAFF.

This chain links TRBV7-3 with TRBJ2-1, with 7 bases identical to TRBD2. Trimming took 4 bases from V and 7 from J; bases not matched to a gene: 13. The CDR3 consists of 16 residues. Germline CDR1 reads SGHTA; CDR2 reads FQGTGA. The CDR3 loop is CASSSHWGSGPNEQFF. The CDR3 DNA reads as TGTGCCAGCAGCTCCCACTGGGGTAGCGGGCCGAATGAGCAGTTCTTC.

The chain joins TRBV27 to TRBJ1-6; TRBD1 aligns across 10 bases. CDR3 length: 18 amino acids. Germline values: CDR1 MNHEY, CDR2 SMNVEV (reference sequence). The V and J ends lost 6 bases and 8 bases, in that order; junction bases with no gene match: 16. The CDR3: CASSLRSPGQGIDSPLHF. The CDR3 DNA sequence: TGTGCCAGCAGCCTCCGCTCCCCGGGACAGGGGATAGATTCACCCCTCCACTTT.

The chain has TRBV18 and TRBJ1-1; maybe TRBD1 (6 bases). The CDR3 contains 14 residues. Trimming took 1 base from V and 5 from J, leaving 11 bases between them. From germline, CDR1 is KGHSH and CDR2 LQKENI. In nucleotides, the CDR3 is TGTGCCAGCTCACCACAACAGGGAGAGACTGAAGCTTTCTTT. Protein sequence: CASSPQQGETEAFF.

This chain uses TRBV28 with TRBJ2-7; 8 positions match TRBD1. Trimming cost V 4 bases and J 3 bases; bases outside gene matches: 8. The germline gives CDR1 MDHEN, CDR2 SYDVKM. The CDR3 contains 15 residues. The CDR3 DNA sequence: TGTGCCAGCAGTTCCGACAGGGGAGTCGTCTACGAGCAGTACTTC. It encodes CASSSDRGVVYEQYF.

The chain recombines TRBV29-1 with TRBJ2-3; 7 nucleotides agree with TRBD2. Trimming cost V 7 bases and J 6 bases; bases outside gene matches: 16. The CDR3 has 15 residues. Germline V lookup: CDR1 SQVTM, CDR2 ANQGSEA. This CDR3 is CSASWGGKGRDTQYF. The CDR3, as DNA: TGCAGCGCATCTTGGGGGGGAAAGGGAAGGGATACGCAGTATTTT.

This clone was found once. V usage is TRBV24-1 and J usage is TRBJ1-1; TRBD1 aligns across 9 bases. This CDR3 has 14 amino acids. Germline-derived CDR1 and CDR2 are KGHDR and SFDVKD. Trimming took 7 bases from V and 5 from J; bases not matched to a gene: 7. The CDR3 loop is CATRRGQGSTEAFF. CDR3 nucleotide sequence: TGTGCCACCAGAAGGGGACAGGGTAGTACTGAAGCTTTCTTT.

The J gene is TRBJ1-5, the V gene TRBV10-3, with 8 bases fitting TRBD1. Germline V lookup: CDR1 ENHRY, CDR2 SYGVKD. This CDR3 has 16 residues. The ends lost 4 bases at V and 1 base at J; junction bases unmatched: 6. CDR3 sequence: CAISGGTGGSNQPQHF. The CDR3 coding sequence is TGTGCCATCAGTGGGGGGACAGGCGGCAGCAATCAGCCCCAGCATTTT.

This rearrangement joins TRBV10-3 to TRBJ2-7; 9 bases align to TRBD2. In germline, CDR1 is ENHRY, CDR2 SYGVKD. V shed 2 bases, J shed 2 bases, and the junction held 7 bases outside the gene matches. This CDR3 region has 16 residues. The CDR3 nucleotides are TGTGCCATCAGTGAGCGGCTAGCGGGACCCCCCTACGAGCAGTACTTC. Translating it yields CAISERLAGPPYEQYF.

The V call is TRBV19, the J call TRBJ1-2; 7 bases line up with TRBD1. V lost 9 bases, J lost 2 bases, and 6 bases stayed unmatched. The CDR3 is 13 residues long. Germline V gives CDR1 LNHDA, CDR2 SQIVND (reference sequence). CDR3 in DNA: TGTGCCAGCCGACAGGGCAGGAACTATGGCTACACCTTC. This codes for CASRQGRNYGYTF.

This CDR3 is CAISESPSGRTDTQYF. The CDR3 nucleotides read TGTGCCATCAGTGAGTCGCCTAGCGGGCGCACAGATACGCAGTATTTT. The chain carries TRBV10-3 and TRBJ2-3; 8 nucleotides agree with TRBD2. The CDR3 is 16 residues long. The V gene's germline CDR1 is ENHRY and CDR2 SYGVKD. V gave up 0 bases and J gave up 1 base; unmatched junction bases: 3.

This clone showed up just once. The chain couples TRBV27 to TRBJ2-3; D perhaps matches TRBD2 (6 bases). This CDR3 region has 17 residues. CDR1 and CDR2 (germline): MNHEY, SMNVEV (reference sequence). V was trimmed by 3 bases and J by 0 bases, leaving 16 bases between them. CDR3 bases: TGTGCCAGCAGTTTTTCAGCGGGTATGTCTAGCACAGATACGCAGTATTTT. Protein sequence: CASSFSAGMSSTDTQYF.